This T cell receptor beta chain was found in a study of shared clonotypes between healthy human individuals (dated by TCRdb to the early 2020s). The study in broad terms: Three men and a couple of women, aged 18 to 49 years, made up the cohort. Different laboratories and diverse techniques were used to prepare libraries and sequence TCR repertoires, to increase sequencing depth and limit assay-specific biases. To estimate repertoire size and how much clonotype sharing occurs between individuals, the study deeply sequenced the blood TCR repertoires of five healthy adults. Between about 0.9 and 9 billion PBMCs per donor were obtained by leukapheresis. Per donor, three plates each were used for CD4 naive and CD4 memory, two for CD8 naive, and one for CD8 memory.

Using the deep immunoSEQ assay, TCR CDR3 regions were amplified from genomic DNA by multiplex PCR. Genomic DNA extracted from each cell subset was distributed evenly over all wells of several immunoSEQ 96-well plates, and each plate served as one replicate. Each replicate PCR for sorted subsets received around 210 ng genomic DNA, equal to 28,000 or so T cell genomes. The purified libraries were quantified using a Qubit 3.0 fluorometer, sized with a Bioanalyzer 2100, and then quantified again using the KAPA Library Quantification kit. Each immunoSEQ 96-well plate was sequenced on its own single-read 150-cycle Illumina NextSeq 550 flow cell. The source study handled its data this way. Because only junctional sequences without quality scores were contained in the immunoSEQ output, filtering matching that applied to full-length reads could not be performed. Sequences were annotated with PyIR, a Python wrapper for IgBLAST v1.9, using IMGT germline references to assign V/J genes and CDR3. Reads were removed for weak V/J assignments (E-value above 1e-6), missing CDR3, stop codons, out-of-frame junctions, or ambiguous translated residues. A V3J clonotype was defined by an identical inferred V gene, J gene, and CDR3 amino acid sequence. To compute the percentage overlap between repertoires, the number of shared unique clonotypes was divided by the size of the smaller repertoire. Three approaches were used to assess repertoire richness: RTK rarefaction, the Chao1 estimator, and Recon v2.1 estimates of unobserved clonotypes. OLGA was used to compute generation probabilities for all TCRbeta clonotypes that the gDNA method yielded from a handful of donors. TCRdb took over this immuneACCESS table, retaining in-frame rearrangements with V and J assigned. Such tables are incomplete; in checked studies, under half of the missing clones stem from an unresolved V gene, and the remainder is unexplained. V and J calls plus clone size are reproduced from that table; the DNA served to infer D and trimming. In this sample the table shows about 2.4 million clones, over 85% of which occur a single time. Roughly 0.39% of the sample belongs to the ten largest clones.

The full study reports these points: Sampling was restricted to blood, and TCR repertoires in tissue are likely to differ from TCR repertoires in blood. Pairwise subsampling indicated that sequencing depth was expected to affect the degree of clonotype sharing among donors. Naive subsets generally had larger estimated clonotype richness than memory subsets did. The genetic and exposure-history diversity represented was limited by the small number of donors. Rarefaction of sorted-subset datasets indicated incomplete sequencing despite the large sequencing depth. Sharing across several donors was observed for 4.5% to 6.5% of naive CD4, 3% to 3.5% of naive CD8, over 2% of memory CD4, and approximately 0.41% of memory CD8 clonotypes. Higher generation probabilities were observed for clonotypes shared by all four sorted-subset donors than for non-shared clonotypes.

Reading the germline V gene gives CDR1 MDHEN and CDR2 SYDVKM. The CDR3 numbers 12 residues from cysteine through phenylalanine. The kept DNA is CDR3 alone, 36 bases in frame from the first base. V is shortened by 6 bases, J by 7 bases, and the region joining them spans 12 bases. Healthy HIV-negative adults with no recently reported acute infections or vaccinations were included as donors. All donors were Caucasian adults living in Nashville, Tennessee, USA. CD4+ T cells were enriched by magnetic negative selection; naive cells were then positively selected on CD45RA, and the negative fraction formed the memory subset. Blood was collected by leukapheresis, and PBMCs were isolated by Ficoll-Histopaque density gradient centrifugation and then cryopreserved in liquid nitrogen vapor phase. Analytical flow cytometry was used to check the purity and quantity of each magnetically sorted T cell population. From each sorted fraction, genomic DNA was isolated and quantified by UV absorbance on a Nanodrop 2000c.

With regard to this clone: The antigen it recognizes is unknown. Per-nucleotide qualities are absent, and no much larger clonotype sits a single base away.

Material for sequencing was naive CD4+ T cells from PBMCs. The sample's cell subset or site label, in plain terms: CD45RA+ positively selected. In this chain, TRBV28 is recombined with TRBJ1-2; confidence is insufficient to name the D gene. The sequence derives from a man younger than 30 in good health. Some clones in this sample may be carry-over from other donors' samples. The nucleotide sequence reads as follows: TGTGCCAGCAGCCGTTCGGGGATTGGCTACACCTTC. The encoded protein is CASSRSGIGYTF.